This T cell receptor (beta chain) comes out of a study of OX40 agonist ivuxolimab in advanced cancers. Study-level background: Those enrolled were roughly 85% male, with a mean age of around 60 years and ages from roughly 20 to 85.

Study results and caveats: At 0.1 to 3.0 mg/kg and by week 6, clonal expansion occurred in CD4+ and CD8+ blood T cells. Low clonal expansion, among the lowest seen, marked partial responders at 0.1-3.0 mg/kg.

As regards this clone: The antigen remains unidentified.

Clones were read by immunoSEQ multiplex PCR, and TCRdb kept only the in-frame ones, dropping some. The profile shows about 36,000 clones, just under 75% of them singletons. V was pared by 2 bases and J by 4 bases, with 4 bases of the junction left unmatched. The CDR3 is 15 amino acids. Germline V gene data show CDR1 as SGDLS and CDR2 as YYNGEE. The chain uses TRBV9 and TRBJ2-5, with TRBD2 matching over 11 bases. The TCR comes from an adult with an advanced solid tumor such as melanoma, head and neck, liver or kidney cancer. The sequenced sample was CD4+ or CD8+ T cells sorted from blood, obtained in a trial of the OX40 agonist ivuxolimab. The CDR3 DNA reads as TGTGCCAGCAGCGTCAGGACTAGCGGGCCAGAGACCCAGTACTTC. This gives the protein CASSVRTSGPETQYF. Full variable domain (rest looked up from reference TRBV9 and TRBJ2-5): DSGVTQTPKHLITATGQRVTLRCSPRSGDLSVYWYQQSLDQGLQFLIQYYNGEERAKGNILERFSAQQFPDLHSELNLSSLELGDSALYFCASSVRTSGPETQYFGPGTRLLVL.